This TCR beta chain was recorded in a study of OX40 agonist ivuxolimab in advanced cancers. Study-level information: It was ivuxolimab, an agonistic anti-OX40 (CD134) antibody, that patients were treated with. General observations from the study: Expanded clones were, on average, more numerous in CD8+ T cells than in CD4+. CD4+ and CD8+ blood T cells expanded clonally by week 6 at 0.1 to 3.0 mg/kg.

Comment on this clone: The antigen remains unidentified.

This CDR3 is built from 11 residues. Germline V gene sequence: CDR1 SQVTM, CDR2 ANQGSEA. Germline trimming cut 7 bases from V and 15 bases from J; bases unmatched to any gene: 9. Method: immunoSEQ multiplex PCR; TCRdb's copy keeps in-frame clones and lacks some. The table has 90,000 to 100,000 clones, around 85% seen once. Blood sampling was done at baseline, cycle 4 day 1, and cycle 7 day 1. This clonotype was obtained from an adult with an advanced solid tumor such as melanoma, head and neck, liver or kidney cancer. The genes are TRBV29-1 and TRBJ2-1; 10 positions agree with TRBD1. The material sequenced was CD4+ or CD8+ T cells sorted from blood, taken in a trial of the OX40 agonist ivuxolimab. CDR3 protein: CSAERTGGLFF. In DNA, the CDR3 is TGCAGCGCCGAACGGACAGGGGGGTTGTTCTTC.